Detailed here is one T cell receptor (beta chain). The specificity of this receptor is unknown. No much larger clone is present one base from it, and per-base qualities are unavailable. DNA was extracted (Qiagen), and TCRbeta V-D-J rearrangements were subjected to bias-controlled amplification followed by high-throughput sequencing (immunoSEQ; Adaptive Biotech). Regarding the original processing steps: The immunoSEQ Analyzer platform was used for sequence-level analysis of productive sequences. Clonality was calculated as 1 minus Pielou's evenness, with values ranging from 0 (highly polyclonal) to 1 (monoclonal). The Morisita index, which runs from 0 (no similarity) to 1 (complete similarity), was used to measure repertoire overlap between subsets. TCRdb's version of the immuneACCESS table is confined to in-frame rearrangements and falls short of the full clone set. An unresolved V gene accounts for under half of the shortfall where checked; the remainder is of unknown origin. That table furnishes V, J and clone size, whereas the DNA furnished D and trimming. The sample includes more than 2,000 clones, with around three quarters observed a single time. The top ten clonotypes cover about 10% of the sample.

Synovial fluid effusions were drawn by aspiration from the actively inflamed joints of psoriatic arthritis patients. Memory CD8+ T cells in synovial fluid were sorted patient by patient into Tc17 (IL-17A+) cells, bulk memory cells and Tc1 (IL-17A-IFNgamma+) cells in order to compare their TCR repertoires. The psoriatic arthritis patients fulfilled the Classification of Psoriatic Arthritis Study Group (CASPAR) criteria. For the bulk memory CD8+ T cell sort, CD45RA-CD27+/- cells were combined with CD45RA+CD27- cells. Sorted CD8+ T cell subsets from the synovial fluid of three patients with psoriatic arthritis were subjected to TCRbeta sequencing. Synovial fluid mononuclear cells were isolated with Lymphoprep and cryopreserved in liquid nitrogen before use. The medium used for cryopreservation was made up of approximately 55% fetal calf serum and around 10% dimethyl sulfoxide. This sample is part of a study of IL-17A CD8 T cells in psoriatic arthritis synovium. Background for the entire study: The goal of the study was to define the phenotype, molecular profile and function of synovial IL-17A+CD8+ T cells in psoriatic arthritis pathogenesis. Summary of the overall study and its limitations: Because no psoriatic arthritis synovial tissue samples were available, cells were taken from synovial fluid instead of synovial tissue. Although some individual clones took up over 4% of the repertoire, most synovial CD8+ subsets stayed polyclonal. TCR sequencing covered only three patients, which the authors acknowledged as a limited sample size.

Relative to germline, V is 2 bases shorter and J is 7 bases shorter, with 15 bases between their ends. The germline V gene sets CDR1 to MNHNS and CDR2 to SASEGT. From the cysteine through the phenylalanine, the CDR3 covers 14 amino acids. Only the CDR3 DNA is retained, 42 bases long and in frame from the first base. This TCR came from a human donor with psoriatic arthritis. The sample comprised memory CD8+ T cells from synovial fluid. Per the publication, the cell subset or site label means: bulk memory CD8+ T cells (CD45RA-CD27+/- and CD45RA+CD27-). Rearrangement joined TRBV6-1 to TRBJ2-7, and perhaps TRBD1 as D gene, on 5 matching bases. The sequenced DNA: TGTGCCAGCAGTGAATGGCAGGGCTGGAAGGAGCAGTACTTC. Its translation reads: CASSEWQGWKEQYF.